The rows below give T cell receptor beta chains drawn from one sample of a study of graft-versus-host responses after intestinal transplantation. Assay used: immunoSEQ multiplex PCR; TCRdb lists only in-frame clones, some missing. The sample contains fewer than 110,000 clones, around 90% of which appear only once. Which antigens these TCRs recognize remains unknown. Source: unstimulated CD4+ T cells sorted from spleen or lymph node cells, taken before transplant. These receptor sequences come from a human donor who was the organ donor for an intestinal transplant. Both conserved end residues are part of each CDR3. A D gene is named only where the DNA matches it firmly. The size field is filled for only some rows; it gives once, few, many or a size class.

d_gene: -; j_gene: TRBJ1-5; abundance: -; v_gene: TRBV4-2; CDR3nt: TGTGCCAGCAGCAAGGACAGTAATCAGCCCCAGCATTTT; CDR3aa: CASSKDSNQPQHF
d_gene: -; j_gene: TRBJ1-1; abundance: -; v_gene: TRBV5-1; CDR3nt: TGCGCCAGCAACAGCAGGGAATTGAACACTGAAGCTTTCTTT; CDR3aa: CASNSRELNTEAFF
d_gene: -; j_gene: TRBJ2-7; abundance: -; v_gene: TRBV5-1; CDR3nt: TGCGCCAGCAGCTTGAGTAGCGGTGTCTACGAGCAGTACTTC; CDR3aa: CASSLSSGVYEQYF
d_gene: -; j_gene: TRBJ2-3; abundance: -; v_gene: TRBV9; CDR3nt: TGTGCCAGCAGCGTCACAGGGACCGATACGCAGTATTTT; CDR3aa: CASSVTGTDTQYF
d_gene: -; j_gene: TRBJ1-4; abundance: -; v_gene: TRBV10-3; CDR3nt: TGTGCCATCAGTGAGTCGGACGGGGGCGGAGTGAAACTGTTTTTT; CDR3aa: CAISESDGGGVKLFF
d_gene: -; j_gene: TRBJ1-2; abundance: -; v_gene: TRBV6-1; CDR3nt: TGTGCCAGCAGTGAGCCGGGACAAAACTATGGCTACACCTTC; CDR3aa: CASSEPGQNYGYTF
d_gene: -; j_gene: TRBJ1-1; abundance: -; v_gene: TRBV19; CDR3nt: TGTGCCAGTAGTATGGGCCAGGGGTTGAACACTGAAGCTTTCTTT; CDR3aa: CASSMGQGLNTEAFF
d_gene: -; j_gene: TRBJ1-1; abundance: -; v_gene: TRBV23-1; CDR3nt: TGCGCCAGCACCGAAGCTTTCTTT; CDR3aa: CASTEAFF
d_gene: -; j_gene: TRBJ2-7; abundance: -; v_gene: TRBV4-1; CDR3nt: TGCGCCAGCAGCCCGACCCCCAGGGCCGGGACTTACTACGAGCAGTACTTC; CDR3aa: CASSPTPRAGTYYEQYF
d_gene: TRBD2; j_gene: TRBJ2-3; abundance: -; v_gene: TRBV7-9; CDR3nt: TGTGCCAGCAGCTTTCGGCGGGAGCTTAGCACAGATACGCAGTATTTT; CDR3aa: CASSFRRELSTDTQYF
d_gene: -; j_gene: TRBJ2-1; abundance: -; v_gene: TRBV9; CDR3nt: TGTGCCAGCATCAGTATGGGGCTAGCGACCAATGAGCAGTTCTTC; CDR3aa: CASISMGLATNEQFF
d_gene: -; j_gene: TRBJ1-2; abundance: -; v_gene: TRBV14; CDR3nt: TGTGCCAGCAGCCCACGGGAGGTTGGTGGTAACTATGGCTACACCTTC; CDR3aa: CASSPREVGGNYGYTF
d_gene: TRBD2; j_gene: TRBJ2-2; abundance: -; v_gene: TRBV11-3; CDR3nt: TGTGCCAGCAGCCCTCTAGCGGGAGGGAACACCGGGGAGCTGTTTTTT; CDR3aa: CASSPLAGGNTGELFF
d_gene: -; j_gene: TRBJ2-1; abundance: once; v_gene: TRBV19; CDR3nt: TGTGCCAGTAGTATAGAGGGCGAGCCCTTCTACCCGTTCTTC; CDR3aa: CASSIEGEPFYPFF
d_gene: -; j_gene: TRBJ2-5; abundance: -; v_gene: TRBV7-2; CDR3nt: TGTGCCAGCAGTCCAGATAGAGGGTTTTCAGGGACCCAGTACTTC; CDR3aa: CASSPDRGFSGTQYF
d_gene: -; j_gene: TRBJ2-3; abundance: -; v_gene: TRBV5-1; CDR3nt: TGCGCCAGCAACGGGGGCACAGATACGCAGTATTTT; CDR3aa: CASNGGTDTQYF
d_gene: -; j_gene: TRBJ2-7; abundance: -; v_gene: TRBV19; CDR3nt: TGTGCCAGTAGTGCGCAGTACGAGCAGTACTTC; CDR3aa: CASSAQYEQYF
d_gene: -; j_gene: TRBJ1-1; abundance: few; v_gene: TRBV15; CDR3nt: TGTGCCACCAGCAGAGACGTTATGAACACTGAAGCTTTCTTT; CDR3aa: CATSRDVMNTEAFF
d_gene: TRBD1; j_gene: TRBJ1-5; abundance: -; v_gene: TRBV12-5; CDR3nt: TGTGCTAGTGGCCCTGGACAGGGCAATCAGCCCCAGCATTTT; CDR3aa: CASGPGQGNQPQHF
d_gene: TRBD2; j_gene: TRBJ2-7; abundance: -; v_gene: TRBV4-2; CDR3nt: TGTGCCAGCAGCCAAGACGCAGCGTTAGCGGGAGGCGAGCAGTACTTC; CDR3aa: CASSQDAALAGGEQYF
d_gene: TRBD1; j_gene: TRBJ1-1; abundance: -; v_gene: TRBV10-2; CDR3nt: TGCGCCAGCGAGGACAGGGGATCCAACACTGAAGCTTTCTTT; CDR3aa: CASEDRGSNTEAFF
d_gene: TRBD1; j_gene: TRBJ1-5; abundance: -; v_gene: TRBV19; CDR3nt: TGTGCCAGTAGCAGGGGGCTCGGCAATCAGCCCCAGCATTTT; CDR3aa: CASSRGLGNQPQHF
d_gene: TRBD1; j_gene: TRBJ2-7; abundance: -; v_gene: TRBV29-1; CDR3nt: TGCAGCGCATTAGGACAGGGGCTTTACGAGCAGTACTTC; CDR3aa: CSALGQGLYEQYF
d_gene: -; j_gene: TRBJ2-5; abundance: once; v_gene: TRBV4-1; CDR3nt: TGCGCCAGCAGCCCCCCGGATCTTGGGACCCAGTACTTC; CDR3aa: CASSPPDLGTQYF
d_gene: -; j_gene: TRBJ2-1; abundance: -; v_gene: TRBV7-9; CDR3nt: TGTGCCAGCAGGTCACCTTTACGAGGTTCCGAGCAGTTCTTC; CDR3aa: CASRSPLRGSEQFF
d_gene: -; j_gene: TRBJ1-2; abundance: -; v_gene: TRBV27; CDR3nt: TGTGCCAGTTCGGAGCGTCTATGGGATGGCTACACCTTC; CDR3aa: CASSERLWDGYTF
d_gene: -; j_gene: TRBJ1-6; abundance: -; v_gene: TRBV9; CDR3nt: TGTGCCAGCAGCGCGTCCTCCGAGAGTAATTCACCCCTCCACTTT; CDR3aa: CASSASSESNSPLHF
d_gene: -; j_gene: TRBJ1-5; abundance: -; v_gene: TRBV7-9; CDR3nt: TGTGCCAGCAGCTTGAGTATGGGACAGCCCCAGCATTTT; CDR3aa: CASSLSMGQPQHF
d_gene: -; j_gene: TRBJ1-1; abundance: -; v_gene: TRBV29-1; CDR3nt: TGCAGCGTTTCCGTGAGGGCCAGGGAAGCTTTCTTT; CDR3aa: CSVSVRAREAFF